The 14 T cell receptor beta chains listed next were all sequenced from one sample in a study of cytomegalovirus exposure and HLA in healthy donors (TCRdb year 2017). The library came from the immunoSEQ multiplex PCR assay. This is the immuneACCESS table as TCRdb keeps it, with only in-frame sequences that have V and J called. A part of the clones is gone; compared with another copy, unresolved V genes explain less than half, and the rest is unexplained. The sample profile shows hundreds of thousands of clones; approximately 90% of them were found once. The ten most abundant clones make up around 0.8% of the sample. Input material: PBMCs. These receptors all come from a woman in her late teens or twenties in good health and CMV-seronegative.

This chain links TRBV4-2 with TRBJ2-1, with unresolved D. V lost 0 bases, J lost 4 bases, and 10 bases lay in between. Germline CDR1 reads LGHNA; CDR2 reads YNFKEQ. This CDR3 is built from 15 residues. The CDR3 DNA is TGTGCCAGCAGCCAAGACCAGCGCCGGTACAATGAGCAGTTCTTC. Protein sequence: CASSQDQRRYNEQFF.

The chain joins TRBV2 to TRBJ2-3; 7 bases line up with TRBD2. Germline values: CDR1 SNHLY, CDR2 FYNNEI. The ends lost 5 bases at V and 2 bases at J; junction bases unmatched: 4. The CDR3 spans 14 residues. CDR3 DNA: TGTGCCAGCAGTCCTAGCGGCTACACAGATACGCAGTATTTT. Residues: CASSPSGYTDTQYF.

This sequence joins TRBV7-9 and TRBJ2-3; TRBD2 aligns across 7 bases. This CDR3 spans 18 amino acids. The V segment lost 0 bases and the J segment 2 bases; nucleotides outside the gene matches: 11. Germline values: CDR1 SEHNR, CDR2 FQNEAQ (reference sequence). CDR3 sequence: CASSLALSSGGTTDTQYF. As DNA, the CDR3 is TGTGCCAGCAGCTTAGCGCTGTCTAGCGGAGGGACCACAGATACGCAGTATTTT.

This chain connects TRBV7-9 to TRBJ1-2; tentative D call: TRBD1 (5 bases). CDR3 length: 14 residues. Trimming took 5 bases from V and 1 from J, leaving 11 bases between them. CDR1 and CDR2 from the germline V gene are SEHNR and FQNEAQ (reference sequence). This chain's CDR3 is CASSPRDGNYGYTF. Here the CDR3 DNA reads TGTGCCAGCAGCCCGCGGGACGGTAACTATGGCTACACCTTC.

In nucleotides, the CDR3 is TGTGCCAGCAGGGACTCGGGACTTTCCTACGAGCAGTACTTC. This gives the protein CASRDSGLSYEQYF. V and J are TRBV27 and TRBJ2-7, with D possibly matching TRBD2 (6 bases). CDR1 MNHEY and CDR2 SMNVEV come from the germline V gene (reference sequence). CDR3 length: 14 residues. V shed 6 bases and J shed 1 base, with 13 bases lying between them.

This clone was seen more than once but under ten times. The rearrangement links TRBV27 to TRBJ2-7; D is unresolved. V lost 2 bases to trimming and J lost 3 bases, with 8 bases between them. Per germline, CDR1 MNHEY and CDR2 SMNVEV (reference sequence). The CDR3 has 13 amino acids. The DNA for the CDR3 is TGTGCCAGCAGTTTAACCCGAGTCTACGAGCAGTACTTC. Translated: CASSLTRVYEQYF.

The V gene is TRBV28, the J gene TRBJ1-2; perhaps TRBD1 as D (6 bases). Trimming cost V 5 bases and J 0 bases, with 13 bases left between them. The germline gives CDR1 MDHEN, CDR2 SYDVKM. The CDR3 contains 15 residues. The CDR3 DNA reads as TGTGCCAGCAGTGTAAAACAGGGACCTAACTATGGCTACACCTTC. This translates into CASSVKQGPNYGYTF.

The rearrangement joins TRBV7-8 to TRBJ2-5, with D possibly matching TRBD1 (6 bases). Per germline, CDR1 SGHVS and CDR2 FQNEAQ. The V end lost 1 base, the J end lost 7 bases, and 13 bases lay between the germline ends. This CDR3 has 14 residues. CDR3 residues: CASSLDPGAGTQYF. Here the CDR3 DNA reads TGTGCCAGCAGCTTAGACCCAGGGGCAGGGACCCAGTACTTC.

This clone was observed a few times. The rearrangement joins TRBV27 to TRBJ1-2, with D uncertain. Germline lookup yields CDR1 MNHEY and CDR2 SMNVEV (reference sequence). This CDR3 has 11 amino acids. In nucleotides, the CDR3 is TGTTATGGGAGTGGGAACTATGGCTACACCTTC. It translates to CYGSGNYGYTF.

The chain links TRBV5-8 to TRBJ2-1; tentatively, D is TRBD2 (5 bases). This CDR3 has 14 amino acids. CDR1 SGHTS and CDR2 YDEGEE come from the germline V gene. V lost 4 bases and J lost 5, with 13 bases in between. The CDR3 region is CASSTGTTNNEQFF. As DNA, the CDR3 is TGTGCCAGCAGCACGGGAACCACGAACAATGAGCAGTTCTTC.

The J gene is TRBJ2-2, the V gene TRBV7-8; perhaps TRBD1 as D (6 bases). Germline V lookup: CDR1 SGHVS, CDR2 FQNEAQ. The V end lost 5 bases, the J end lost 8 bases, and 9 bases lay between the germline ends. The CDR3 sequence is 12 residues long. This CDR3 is CASSHRVGELFF. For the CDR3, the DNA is TGTGCCAGCAGCCACAGGGTTGGGGAGCTGTTTTTT.

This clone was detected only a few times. The CDR3 protein is CAWEGQGNLGYTF. CDR3 sequence (DNA): TGTGCCTGGGAGGGACAGGGAAACTTGGGCTACACCTTC. The V gene is TRBV30, the J gene TRBJ1-2; TRBD1 agrees at 9 bases. The CDR3 sequence is 13 residues long. Losses at the gene ends were 5 bases for V and 8 bases for J; bases not matched to a gene: 9. Looked up from germline, CDR1 is GTSNPN and CDR2 is SVGIG (reference sequence). The complete variable domain, with remaining parts taken from reference TRBV30 and TRBJ1-2, reads SQTIHQWPATLVQPVGSPLSLECTVEGTSNPNLYWYRQAAGRGLQLLFYSVGIGQISSEVPQNLSASRPQDRQFILSSKKLLLSDSGFYLCAWEGQGNLGYTFGSGTRLTVV.

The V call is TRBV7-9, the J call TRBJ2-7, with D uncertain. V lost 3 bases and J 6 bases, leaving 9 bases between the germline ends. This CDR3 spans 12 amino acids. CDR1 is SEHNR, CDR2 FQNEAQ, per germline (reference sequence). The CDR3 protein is CASSFHFGEQYF. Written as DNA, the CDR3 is TGTGCCAGCAGCTTCCACTTCGGCGAGCAGTACTTC.

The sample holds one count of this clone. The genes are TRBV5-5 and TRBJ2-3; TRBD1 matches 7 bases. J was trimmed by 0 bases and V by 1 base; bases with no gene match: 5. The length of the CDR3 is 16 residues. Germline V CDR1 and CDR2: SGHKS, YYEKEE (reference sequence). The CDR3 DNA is TGTGCCAGCAGCTTGCTAGGGGGCTACAGCACAGATACGCAGTATTTT. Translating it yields CASSLLGGYSTDTQYF.